This T cell receptor (beta chain) was retrieved from a study of human T cells and chemical hapten exposure. At the level of the study: The sensitizer, 2% DPC, was used on around 2 cm by around 2 cm of upper inner arm skin. Patients received weekly diphenylcyclopropenone doses to the scalp throughout the roughly 22-week study. Points from the study as a whole: Patch test scores rose with PT1 expanded TCR counts, a positive correlation.

V shed 2 bases and J 5 bases; nucleotides not matched to a gene: 1. Germline values: CDR1 MNHNS, CDR2 SASEGT. There are 15 residues in the CDR3. This clonotype was picked up many times. The antigen is unknown. As processed by the authors: Per-sample TCR counts ranged from 23,224 to 690,600, median roughly 96,000. TCRdb reprocessed the RACE reads via MiXCR and lists one record per CDR3 protein. In this record, the V and J calls reflect TCRdb's handling and not the investigators' own analysis. The sample consists of just over 350,000 distinct CDR3 sequences, about 6.9% of them appearing once. The sample's time point: patch test 2, 6 weeks after DPC sensitization. Regarding treatment: therapeutic diphenylcyclopropenone sensitization with weekly scalp DPC.

The gene calls are TRBV6-1 and TRBJ1-6, with 9 bases aligning to TRBD1. The receptor comes from a woman between 18 and 29 years old with alopecia areata. Some clones in this sample may be carry-over from other donors' samples. The sample here was whole blood, taken in connection with sensitization to the hapten diphenylcyclopropenone (DPC). CDR3 in amino acids: CASSERDRDNSPLHF. In DNA form, the CDR3 reads TGTGCCAGCAGTGAAAGGGACAGGGATAATTCACCCCTCCACTTT.